This is a list of T cell receptor beta chains from one sample in a study of blood T cell repertoires in COVID-19. Profiled with immunoSEQ multiplex PCR; TCRdb holds only in-frame clones, not every one. The repertoire holds some 150,000 clones, 70% to 90% seen once, with around 1.1% in the top ten. Sequenced material: peripheral blood. The receptors here all came from a man aged 40-49 years with acute or convalescent COVID-19. Each CDR3 is given with its conserved first and last residue. Fields, in order: V gene, J gene, CDR3 protein.

v_call: TRBV15; j_call: TRBJ2-7; cdr3_aa: CATSEEASPEQYF
v_call: TRBV6-5; j_call: TRBJ1-6; cdr3_aa: CASSRLANSPLHF
v_call: TRBV4-2; j_call: TRBJ2-1; cdr3_aa: CASSQTSGGYYNEQFF
v_call: TRBV9; j_call: TRBJ2-5; cdr3_aa: CASSVTGGGAQETQYF
v_call: TRBV30; j_call: TRBJ2-5; cdr3_aa: CAWRQGLAGSETQYF
v_call: TRBV24-1; j_call: TRBJ2-3; cdr3_aa: CATSDLGDFHRDTQYF
v_call: TRBV5-1; j_call: TRBJ1-1; cdr3_aa: CASSSDKGNRDRGRGTMNTEAFF
v_call: TRBV6-6; j_call: TRBJ1-1; cdr3_aa: CASKDRGRVGTEAFF
v_call: TRBV15; j_call: TRBJ2-5; cdr3_aa: CATSGVLAGAGETQYF
v_call: TRBV5-1; j_call: TRBJ1-1; cdr3_aa: CASSRTGGEAFF
v_call: TRBV30; j_call: TRBJ2-3; cdr3_aa: CAWGGVAVNTDTQYF
v_call: TRBV5-4; j_call: TRBJ1-4; cdr3_aa: CASSLAGVNEKLFF
v_call: TRBV6-6; j_call: TRBJ1-6; cdr3_aa: CASTSRGRHNSPLHF
v_call: TRBV2; j_call: TRBJ2-2; cdr3_aa: CASYPAGFSGELFF
v_call: TRBV5-1; j_call: TRBJ1-1; cdr3_aa: CASSSGHLNTEAFF
v_call: TRBV6-5; j_call: TRBJ1-6; cdr3_aa: CASSSREDSPLHF
v_call: TRBV6-2/TRBV6-3; j_call: TRBJ2-3; cdr3_aa: CASSYPTGQGGTDTQYF
v_call: TRBV6-5; j_call: TRBJ2-3; cdr3_aa: CASSFGTGGPDTQYF
v_call: TRBV5-1; j_call: TRBJ1-1; cdr3_aa: CASSPSAGGGTEAFF
v_call: TRBV7-3; j_call: TRBJ2-3; cdr3_aa: CASSPTGVDTQYF
v_call: TRBV6-5; j_call: TRBJ1-1; cdr3_aa: CASSTRGGEGAFF
v_call: TRBV27; j_call: TRBJ1-2; cdr3_aa: CASRLTQVGGYTF
v_call: TRBV7-3; j_call: TRBJ2-7; cdr3_aa: CASSLGAGGKYEQYF
v_call: TRBV7-3; j_call: TRBJ2-1; cdr3_aa: CASSSRGNEQFF
v_call: TRBV29-1; j_call: TRBJ1-5; cdr3_aa: CTNPQGCGNQPQHF
v_call: TRBV18; j_call: TRBJ1-1; cdr3_aa: CASSPPGNTEAFF
v_call: TRBV28; j_call: TRBJ2-1; cdr3_aa: CASSENRVNEQFF
v_call: TRBV27; j_call: TRBJ1-1; cdr3_aa: CASSLIDRGGTEAFF
v_call: TRBV7-3; j_call: TRBJ2-1; cdr3_aa: CASSSYPRVGSGGVMGNEQFF
v_call: TRBV19; j_call: TRBJ1-2; cdr3_aa: CASNLAGTTANYGYTF
v_call: TRBV9; j_call: TRBJ2-3; cdr3_aa: CASSLRTSGGTHTDTQYF
v_call: TRBV27; j_call: TRBJ2-1; cdr3_aa: CASSLLAGAYNEQFF
v_call: TRBV30; j_call: TRBJ1-4; cdr3_aa: CAWATGGPEKLFF
v_call: TRBV6-2/TRBV6-3; j_call: TRBJ2-7; cdr3_aa: CASSYWDRAGEQYF
v_call: TRBV5-1; j_call: TRBJ2-3; cdr3_aa: CASSLGLAGTDTQYF
v_call: TRBV6-1; j_call: TRBJ2-2; cdr3_aa: CASSFLLQGPGELFF
v_call: TRBV29-1; j_call: TRBJ1-1; cdr3_aa: CSVDHGRTEAFF
v_call: TRBV27; j_call: TRBJ2-1; cdr3_aa: CASSSSINNEQFF
v_call: TRBV20-1; j_call: TRBJ2-7; cdr3_aa: CSASGGVETLSSYEQYF
v_call: TRBV7-3; j_call: TRBJ2-7; cdr3_aa: CASSLGGNYEQYF
v_call: TRBV11-2; j_call: TRBJ2-7; cdr3_aa: CASSLVRSSEQYF
v_call: TRBV29-1; j_call: TRBJ1-1; cdr3_aa: CSVVYNLNTEAFF
v_call: TRBV18; j_call: TRBJ1-3; cdr3_aa: CASSPSDRGNGNTIYF
v_call: TRBV25-1; j_call: TRBJ1-2; cdr3_aa: CASSEGGDRHYGYTF
v_call: TRBV7-9; j_call: TRBJ1-1; cdr3_aa: CASSAYGGQLNTEAFF
v_call: TRBV6-2/TRBV6-3; j_call: TRBJ1-2; cdr3_aa: CASSPGQITTNYGYTF